This T cell receptor (beta chain) is from a study of cytotoxic CD8 clonotypes in ibrutinib-treated CLL. Study-wide background: Partial response was seen in around 24 patients and complete response in 2; after median around 69 months, approximately 14 stayed remitted, roughly twelve progressed. Study conclusions and caveats: Pretreatment clonality was elevated relative to age-matched healthy donors and paralleled circulating CD8+ T-cell counts.

The intended depth for sequencing was 1 in 200,000 to 1 in 1 million T cells. Method: immunoSEQ multiplex PCR; TCRdb's copy keeps in-frame clones and lacks some. The sample includes more than 200,000 clones, roughly three quarters seen only once; the top ten take around 5.9%. In regard to this clone: Its antigen is currently unknown.

V lost 1 base to trimming and J lost 6 bases; unmatched junction nucleotides: 7. In germline, CDR1 is SGHTA, CDR2 FQGNSA. There are 16 residues in the CDR3. This clonotype was sampled from a human donor with chronic lymphocytic leukemia. Sequencing used PBMCs, obtained after 12 months of ibrutinib treatment. This chain joins TRBV7-2 and TRBJ2-2, with 8 bases fitting TRBD2. CDR3 loop: CASSLVAGTPAGELFF. The CDR3 region has the DNA TGTGCCAGCAGCTTAGTAGCGGGAACCCCGGCCGGGGAGCTGTTTTTT. The complete variable domain, with remaining parts taken from reference TRBV7-2 and TRBJ2-2, reads GAGVSQSPSNKVTEKGKDVELRCDPISGHTALYWYRQSLGQGLEFLIYFQGNSAPDKSGLPSDRFSAERTGGSVSTLTIQRTQQEDSAVYLCASSLVAGTPAGELFFGEGSRLTVL.